The 29 T cell receptor beta chains presented below share a single source sample, sequenced in a study of circulating tumor DNA in untreated peripheral T-cell lymphoma. Repertoires were generated with immunoSEQ multiplex PCR, while TCRdb's copy carries only in-frame clones and drops some. The sample carries fewer than 9,000 clones, about 82% recorded once. The sequencing input was tumor tissue. The receptor set was obtained from a human donor with peripheral T-cell lymphoma.

The table lists this clone with a few counts. The V call is TRBV19, the J call TRBJ1-2; 11 bases agree with TRBD1. Germline V gene data show CDR1 as LNHDA and CDR2 as SQIVND (reference sequence). After removal of 3 bases from V and 4 bases from J, the junction contained 10 bases not matched to a gene. CDR3 length: 17 residues. CDR3 residues: CASSMRGTGGLGYGYTF. Written as DNA, the CDR3 is TGTGCCAGTAGTATGCGAGGGACAGGGGGATTGGGCTATGGCTACACCTTC.

V and J are TRBV28 and TRBJ1-5; 7 bases are shared with TRBD1. Losses at the gene ends were 3 bases for V and 9 bases for J; bases not matched to a gene: 5. This CDR3 comprises 13 residues. Germline V gene lookup returns CDR1 MDHEN and CDR2 SYDVKM. The CDR3, as DNA: TGTGCCAGCAGTTTGGGACAGAACGGGCCCCAGCATTTT. Translation gives CASSLGQNGPQHF.

The chain links TRBV11-3 to TRBJ2-1; possible D gene TRBD1, 5 bases. CDR1 SGHNT and CDR2 YENEEA come from the germline V gene. The CDR3 contains 16 residues. The V end was cut by 1 base, the J end by 7 bases, with 17 bases between. CDR3 in DNA: TGTGCCAGCAGCTTAGGGGGCGGATCTACTCCGAATGAGCAGTTCTTC. Its protein product is CASSLGGGSTPNEQFF.

This clone was seen a handful of times. The chain recombines TRBV30 with TRBJ1-6, with D unresolved. Germline V CDR1 and CDR2: GTSNPN, SVGIG (reference sequence). V dropped 1 base and J dropped 6 bases, with 7 bases sitting between them. The CDR3 extends over 13 amino acids. This CDR3 is CAWSGSANSPLHF. Written as DNA, the CDR3 is TGTGCCTGGAGTGGGTCAGCTAATTCACCCCTCCACTTT.

The chain carries TRBV18 and TRBJ1-1, with 7 bases aligning to TRBD1. Germline V gene sequence: CDR1 KGHSH, CDR2 LQKENI. V was clipped by 5 bases and J by 0 bases; unmatched bases: 6. This CDR3 is built from 15 residues. DNA for the CDR3: TGTGCCAGCTCATTCACAGGGGAGGTGAACACTGAAGCTTTCTTT. Protein product: CASSFTGEVNTEAFF. The full variable domain, rest sourced from reference TRBV18 and TRBJ1-1, is NAGVMQNPRHLVRRRGQEARLRCSPMKGHSHVYWYRQLPEEGLKFMVYLQKENIIDESGMPKERFSAEFPKEGPSILRIQQVVRGDSAAYFCASSFTGEVNTEAFFGQGTRLTVV.

The chain recombines TRBV1 with TRBJ2-1; TRBD1 is taken as the D call from the table, unchecked against the DNA. TRBV1 is labeled a pseudogene. This CDR3 spans 12 amino acids. The CDR3, as DNA: TGCGCCAGCAGCCCCACAGGGGATGAGCAGTTCTTC. It translates to CASSPTGDEQFF.

This rearrangement joins TRBV15 to TRBJ1-2; D not certain. Trimming removed 0 bases from V and 2 bases from J, with 7 bases in between. The CDR3 runs to 14 residues. Germline CDR1 LNHNV, CDR2 YYDKDF (reference sequence). This CDR3 is CATSRDGKNYGYTF. CDR3 in DNA: TGTGCCACCAGCAGAGATGGGAAGAACTATGGCTACACCTTC.

This sequence joins TRBV12-5 and TRBJ1-1, with unresolved D. Per germline, CDR1 LGHNT and CDR2 FRNRAP. Trimming stripped 1 base from V and 3 bases from J, with 9 bases between. The CDR3 consists of 14 residues. CDR3 residues: CASGLGPRDTEAFF. CDR3 in DNA: TGTGCTAGTGGTTTGGGGCCTCGGGACACTGAAGCTTTCTTT.

The gene calls are TRBV11-3 and TRBJ2-7; 7 nucleotides align to TRBD1. The CDR3 is 15 amino acids. V gave up 5 bases and J gave up 3 bases; unmatched junction bases: 10. Germline CDR1 reads SGHNT; CDR2 reads YENEEA. The CDR3 region has the DNA TGTGCCAGCAGCCCCAGACAGGGATTGTTCTACGAGCAGTACTTC. Its translation is CASSPRQGLFYEQYF.

The chain couples TRBV6-8 to TRBJ1-5, with a weak D call TRBD1 (5 bases). Trimming removed 5 bases at V and 1 base at J, with 15 bases between. This CDR3 contains 16 residues. Germline V lookup: CDR1 MNHGY, CDR2 SAAAGT. The CDR3 protein is CASSPKQALSNQPQHF. As DNA, the CDR3 is TGTGCCAGCAGTCCTAAACAGGCCCTCAGCAATCAGCCCCAGCATTTT.

V and J are TRBV12-5 and TRBJ1-4; 9 nucleotides align to TRBD1. V shed 5 bases, J shed 8 bases, and the junction held 6 bases outside the gene matches. The V gene's germline CDR1 is LGHNT and CDR2 FRNRAP. The CDR3 loop spans 14 amino acids. The CDR3 here is CASGEQGAREKLFF. The DNA for the CDR3 is TGTGCTAGTGGTGAACAGGGGGCTCGGGAAAAACTGTTTTTT.

CDR3 residues: CASSWAGGSYEQYF. The CDR3 DNA reads TGTGCCAGCAGCTGGGCAGGGGGTTCCTACGAGCAGTACTTC. This chain links TRBV11-3 with TRBJ2-7; 7 nucleotides align to TRBD1. The CDR3 is 14 amino acids. Germline lookup yields CDR1 SGHNT and CDR2 YENEEA. Trimming took 4 bases from V and 1 from J; bases not matched to a gene: 4.

This clone has a handful of counts. The chain joins TRBV4-1 to TRBJ1-5; D may be TRBD1 (5 bases). Germline CDR1 and CDR2: MGHRA and YSYEKL. The CDR3 sequence is 15 residues long. CDR3 in amino acids: CAASEGTGLNQPQHF. CDR3 sequence (DNA): TGCGCAGCTTCGGAGGGGACGGGGCTAAATCAGCCCCAGCATTTT.

The chain couples TRBV29-1 to TRBJ2-7, with D tentatively TRBD1 (5 bases). CDR3 length: 12 amino acids. Germline V lookup: CDR1 SQVTM, CDR2 ANQGSEA. The ends were cut back, 6 bases at V and 3 bases at J, with 12 bases in the middle. The CDR3 protein is CSVLTERYEQYF. The CDR3 DNA is TGCAGCGTCTTGACAGAGCGCTACGAGCAGTACTTC.

Comments on this clone: A nucleotide was unread or ambiguous, so the corresponding amino acid is written X. V gene TRBV11-3 combines with J gene TRBJ2-3; D is unresolved. V was clipped by 5 bases and J by 0 bases, with 9 bases between them. Germline CDR1 reads SGHNT; CDR2 reads YENEEA. CDR3 size: 14 residues. The CDR3, as DNA: TGTGCCAGCAGCAYACTGACTAGCACAGATACGCAGTATTTT. Its protein is CASSXLTSTDTQYF.

This chain joins TRBV7-5 and TRBJ2-7; the listed D gene, TRBD2, was not tested against the DNA. TRBV7-5 is classified as a pseudogene. This CDR3 is 14 amino acids long. CDR3 sequence: CASSLDPGEAVQYF. The CDR3 bases are TGTGCCAGCAGCTTAGATCCGGGGGAGGCGGTGCAGTACTTC.

The chain links TRBV29-1 to TRBJ2-7; D may match TRBD1 or TRBD2 (5 bases each). Germline lookup yields CDR1 SQVTM and CDR2 ANQGSEA. The CDR3 extends over 13 amino acids. V lost 4 bases, J lost 11 bases, and 21 bases lay in between. Here the CDR3 reads CSVGFGGRSEEYF. CDR3 DNA: TGCAGCGTTGGCTTTGGGGGTCGATCTGAGGAGTACTTC.

The chain employs TRBV30 and TRBJ2-7, with a weak D call TRBD2 (6 bases). Between the trimmed V and J ends, which lost 5 bases and 5 bases, there was a span of 13 bases. Germline CDR1 reads GTSNPN; CDR2 reads SVGIG (reference sequence). The CDR3 spans 12 residues. The DNA of the CDR3 is TGTGCCTGGGGGGACTTGGGGCACGAGCAGTACTTC. Encoded protein: CAWGDLGHEQYF.

This clone was detected only a few times. The rearrangement links TRBV7-6 to TRBJ2-5, with unresolved D. Trimming left V 5 bases short and J 2 bases short, with 12 bases between. Germline V lookup: CDR1 SGHVS, CDR2 FNYEAQ. The CDR3 extends over 14 amino acids. The CDR3 is CASSLAGPQETQYF. CDR3 bases: TGTGCCAGCAGCCTCGCAGGACCTCAAGAGACCCAGTACTTC. Together with reference TRBV7-6 and TRBJ2-5, the CDR3 gives the full variable domain: GAGVSQSPRYKVTKRGQDVALRCDPISGHVSLYWYRQALGQGPEFLTYFNYEAQQDKSGLPNDRFSAERPEGSISTLTIQRTEQRDSAMYRCASSLAGPQETQYFGPGTRLLVL.

The genes are TRBV30 and TRBJ1-1; a possible D gene is TRBD1 (5 bases). CDR1 and CDR2 (germline): GTSNPN, SVGIG (reference sequence). Trimming removed 4 bases at V and 9 bases at J, with 15 bases between. CDR3 length equals 12 residues. CDR3 loop: CAWNGAVGQAFF. CDR3 DNA sequence: TGTGCCTGGAACGGGGCCGTTGGACAAGCTTTCTTT. The variable domain in full, completed from reference TRBV30 and TRBJ1-1, reads SQTIHQWPATLVQPVGSPLSLECTVEGTSNPNLYWYRQAAGRGLQLLFYSVGIGQISSEVPQNLSASRPQDRQFILSSKKLLLSDSGFYLCAWNGAVGQAFFGQGTRLTVV.

This chain uses TRBV6-8 with TRBJ2-7; a possible D gene is TRBD2 (6 bases). The CDR3 has 15 amino acids. With 5 bases removed from V and 6 bases from J, the gap between germline ends came to 20 bases. The V gene's germline CDR1 is MNHGY and CDR2 SAAAGT. CDR3 DNA: TGTGCCAGCAGTGAGTGGGCGGGGATGGGAGTCGAGCAGTACTTC. It translates to CASSEWAGMGVEQYF.

V is TRBV11-3 and J is TRBJ2-1; 9 bases fit TRBD2. After removal of 5 bases from V and 1 base from J, the junction contained 6 bases not matched to a gene. The germline V gene encodes CDR1 SGHNT and CDR2 YENEEA. The CDR3 has 16 residues. In DNA, the CDR3 is TGTGCCAGCAGCCAAGGGCGGGGGGGTTCCTACAATGAGCAGTTCTTC. Translated, it gives CASSQGRGGSYNEQFF.

The chain employs TRBV7-1 and TRBJ2-2; 7 bases map to TRBD1. TRBV7-1 is noted as an ORF with a role that remains uncertain. J gave up 6 bases and V 3 bases, and 7 bases lay outside the gene matches. The CDR3 length is 15 residues. CDR3 sequence reads: CASSSRQGSAGELFF. The CDR3, as DNA: TGTGCCAGCAGCTCCCGACAGGGTTCGGCCGGGGAGCTGTTTTTT.

V usage is TRBV19 and J usage is TRBJ1-1; maybe TRBD1 (6 bases). The CDR3 length is 14 residues. Trimming shortened V by 4 bases and J by 4 bases, and 13 bases separated the two germline ends. Germline assignment: CDR1 LNHDA and CDR2 SQIVND (reference sequence). CDR3 coding DNA: TGTGCCAGTAGTAAACAGGGAGTGGGCACTGAAGCTTTCTTT. This encodes CASSKQGVGTEAFF.

This chain connects TRBV6-8 to TRBJ2-5, with TRBD1 matching 11 bases. V gave up 4 bases and J gave up 1 base; unmatched junction bases: 2. CDR1 and CDR2 (germline): MNHGY, SAAAGT. This CDR3 comprises 15 residues. Here the CDR3 reads CASSLGTGGQETQYF. The CDR3 DNA reads TGTGCCAGCAGTTTAGGGACAGGGGGCCAAGAGACCCAGTACTTC.

The chain couples TRBV22-1 to TRBJ1-4. TRBV22-1 is a pseudogene. This CDR3 has 14 residues. The CDR3 loop is CASSFSGFGEKLFF. The CDR3 nucleotides read TGTGCCAGCAGTTTCTCGGGGTTCGGAGAAAAACTGTTTTTT.

The J gene is TRBJ1-4, the V gene TRBV10-2, with a tentative D call TRBD1 (5 bases). This CDR3 region has 12 residues. Per germline, CDR1 WSHSY and CDR2 SAAADI. Trimming stripped 3 bases from V and 11 bases from J, with 10 bases between. The CDR3 DNA follows: TGCGCCAGCAGTGACGGGACCGGGAAACTGTTTTTT. It yields the protein CASSDGTGKLFF.

A single count supports this clone. V is TRBV11-3 and J is TRBJ2-3, with 7 bases fitting TRBD2. Germline V lookup: CDR1 SGHNT, CDR2 YENEEA. Trimming removed 3 bases from V and 6 bases from J; junction bases left unmatched: 12. The CDR3 length is 16 residues. CDR3 DNA sequence: TGTGCCAGCAGCTTCGTGGGCGGGGGAACGTCGGATACGCAGTATTTT. Amino acid sequence: CASSFVGGGTSDTQYF.

The chain combines TRBV7-6 with TRBJ2-1; no clear D gene. Germline loops: CDR1 SGHVS, CDR2 FNYEAQ. The CDR3 is made up of 15 amino acids. Trimming cost V 3 bases and J 8 bases, with 17 bases left between them. The chain's CDR3 is CASSFQRTMGDEQFF. The CDR3 DNA follows: TGTGCCAGCAGCTTTCAACGGACCATGGGCGATGAGCAGTTCTTC. Drawing the rest from reference TRBV7-6 and TRBJ2-1, the complete variable domain is GAGVSQSPRYKVTKRGQDVALRCDPISGHVSLYWYRQALGQGPEFLTYFNYEAQQDKSGLPNDRFSAERPEGSISTLTIQRTEQRDSAMYRCASSFQRTMGDEQFFGPGTRLTVL.